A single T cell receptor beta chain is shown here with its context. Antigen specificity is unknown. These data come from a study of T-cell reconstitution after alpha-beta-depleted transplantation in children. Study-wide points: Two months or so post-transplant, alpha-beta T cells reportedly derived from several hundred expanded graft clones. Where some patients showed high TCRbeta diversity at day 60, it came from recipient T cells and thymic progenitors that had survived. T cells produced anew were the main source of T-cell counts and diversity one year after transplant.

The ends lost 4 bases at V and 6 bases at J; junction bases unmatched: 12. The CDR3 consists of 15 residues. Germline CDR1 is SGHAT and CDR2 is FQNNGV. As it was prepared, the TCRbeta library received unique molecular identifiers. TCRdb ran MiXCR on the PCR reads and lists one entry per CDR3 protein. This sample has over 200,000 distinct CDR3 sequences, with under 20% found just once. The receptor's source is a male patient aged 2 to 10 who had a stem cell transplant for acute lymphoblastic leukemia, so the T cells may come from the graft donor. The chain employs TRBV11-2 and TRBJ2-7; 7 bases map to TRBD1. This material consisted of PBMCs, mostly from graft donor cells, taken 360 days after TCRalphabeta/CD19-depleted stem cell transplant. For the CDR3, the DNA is TGTGCCAGCAGCTCGTTGACAGGGAAAACTGGCGAGCAGTACTTC. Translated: CASSSLTGKTGEQYF.